Each of the 23 T cell receptor beta chains below was sequenced from the same sample in a study of shared clonotypes between healthy human individuals. The repertoire was sequenced with immunoSEQ multiplex PCR; TCRdb's copy has only in-frame clones and lacks some. The sample includes about 800,000 clones, just over 95% of them seen just once. Naive CD8 cells, CD45RO-negative and positively selected for CCR7, excluded terminally differentiated effector memory CD45RA+ cells. The specimen sequenced was naive CD8+ T cells sorted from blood. These TCRs come from a man aged 25 to 40 in good health.

The V and J genes are TRBV6-6 and TRBJ2-1, with 13 bases aligning to TRBD2. V trimming: 6 bases; J trimming: 5 bases; junction bases outside the gene matches: 4. The CDR3 consists of 15 residues. From germline, CDR1 is MNHNY and CDR2 SVGAGI (reference sequence). As DNA, the CDR3 is TGTGCCAGCAGCCCCGGGACTAGCGGGGACAATGAGCAGTTCTTC. The encoded protein is CASSPGTSGDNEQFF.

In the case of this clone: The same CDR3 also results from other DNA sequences found in this sample. This chain links TRBV19 with TRBJ1-5; a possible D gene is TRBD1 (5 bases). Germline-derived CDR1 and CDR2 are LNHDA and SQIVND (reference sequence). The CDR3 spans 15 residues. The ends were cut back, 1 base at V and 4 bases at J, with 11 bases in the middle. The CDR3 DNA reads as TGTGCCAGTAGTATAGTCGGCGGGGGGAATCAGCCCCAGCATTTT. It translates to CASSIVGGGNQPQHF.

The chain has TRBV18 and TRBJ1-1, with a tentative D call TRBD1 (6 bases). This CDR3 region has 16 residues. Trimming removed 3 bases from V and 1 base from J, with 15 bases in between. Germline V gene sequence: CDR1 KGHSH, CDR2 LQKENI. CDR3 nucleotide sequence: TGTGCCAGCTCACCCGAGGTCAGGGGACGGAACACTGAAGCTTTCTTT. Translated, it gives CASSPEVRGRNTEAFF.

The chain joins TRBV6-6 to TRBJ2-7, with 9 positions matching TRBD1. The J segment lost 5 bases and the V segment lost 6 bases, leaving 11 bases of the junction unmatched. CDR1 and CDR2 from the germline V gene are MNHNY and SVGAGI (reference sequence). The CDR3 is made up of 15 amino acids. CDR3 bases: TGTGCCAGCAGCCAAGGGACAGGGCCTGTCAACGAGCAGTACTTC. This encodes CASSQGTGPVNEQYF.

This chain links TRBV27 with TRBJ2-1; D perhaps matches TRBD2 (6 bases). The CDR3 sequence is 16 residues long. Trimming left V 5 bases short and J 6 bases short, with 20 bases between. Germline CDR1 and CDR2: MNHEY and SMNVEV (reference sequence). The CDR3 bases are TGTGCCAGCAGTCCCTCCTCGGGGGACTTGACCAATGAGCAGTTCTTC. Its translation is CASSPSSGDLTNEQFF.

The chain uses TRBV27 and TRBJ1-5; 9 positions agree with TRBD1. Germline-derived CDR1 and CDR2 are MNHEY and SMNVEV (reference sequence). Trimming took 5 bases from V and 7 from J; bases not matched to a gene: 9. This CDR3 contains 15 residues. As DNA, the CDR3 is TGTGCCAGCAGTCCGACAGGGGGTTCTATGCAGCCCCAGCATTTT. Its translation: CASSPTGGSMQPQHF.

The CDR3 nucleotides read TGTGCCAGCAGCCCCCGGACAGAACGGTACGAGCAGTACTTC. Translation gives CASSPRTERYEQYF. The chain combines TRBV9 with TRBJ2-7; D might be TRBD1 (6 bases). Trimming left V 4 bases short and J 4 bases short, with 15 bases between. The CDR3 contains 14 residues. CDR1 and CDR2 from the germline V gene are SGDLS and YYNGEE.

This chain joins TRBV19 and TRBJ1-4; D is unresolved. The CDR3 covers 13 residues. The germline V gene encodes CDR1 LNHDA and CDR2 SQIVND (reference sequence). V was clipped by 3 bases and J by 8 bases, with 10 bases between them. Here the CDR3 DNA reads TGTGCCAGTAGTATGTACGGACGGGAAAAACTGTTTTTT. Translated: CASSMYGREKLFF.

This chain links TRBV6-5 with TRBJ2-3, with D unclear. Trimming cost V 4 bases and J 5 bases, with 13 bases left between them. Germline V gives CDR1 MNHEY, CDR2 SVGAGI. The CDR3 contains 14 residues. CDR3 DNA: TGTGCCAGCAGTTTACTCGGTATTAGAGATACGCAGTATTTT. Translated, it gives CASSLLGIRDTQYF.

The chain has TRBV29-1 and TRBJ2-7; possible D gene TRBD1, 5 bases. With 5 bases removed from V and 2 bases from J, the gap between germline ends came to 10 bases. The CDR3 length is 12 residues. Germline values: CDR1 SQVTM, CDR2 ANQGSEA. DNA of the CDR3: TGCAGCGTTCGTGCAGGGACCTACGAGCAGTACTTC. The encoded protein is CSVRAGTYEQYF.

The chain employs TRBV7-8 and TRBJ1-1; unclear D gene. Germline assignment: CDR1 SGHVS and CDR2 FQNEAQ. This CDR3 has 15 residues. V lost 5 bases, J lost 6 bases, and 19 bases lay in between. This chain's CDR3 is CASSLLGLSGAEAFF. In nucleotides, the CDR3 is TGTGCCAGCAGCCTCCTGGGTCTCTCTGGGGCTGAAGCTTTCTTT.

The V call is TRBV6-1, the J call TRBJ2-7, with D maybe TRBD1 (5 bases). Trimming took off 6 bases at V and 0 bases at J, with 9 bases between the two ends. The CDR3 spans 13 residues. CDR1 is MNHNS, CDR2 SASEGT, per germline. CDR3 nucleotide sequence: TGTGCCAGCAGGGACACCAACTCCTACGAGCAGTACTTC. Translation: CASRDTNSYEQYF.

V gene TRBV6-6 combines with J gene TRBJ1-1; D ambiguous. The CDR3 contains 16 residues. The germline CDR1 and CDR2 sequences are MNHNY and SVGAGI (reference sequence). The V and J ends lost 2 bases and 1 base respectively, with 14 bases between them. CDR3 coding DNA: TGTGCCAGCAGTTACCCAAGGGCAGGCCAGAACACTGAAGCTTTCTTT. Protein sequence: CASSYPRAGQNTEAFF.

The J gene is TRBJ2-7, the V gene TRBV15; 8 nucleotides agree with TRBD1. The CDR3 has 14 residues. J lost 4 bases, V lost 5 bases, and 7 bases had no gene match. Germline CDR1 is LNHNV and CDR2 is YYDKDF (reference sequence). The CDR3, as DNA: TGTGCCACCAGCGTGGACAGGGAGTTTTACGAGCAGTACTTC. Encoded protein: CATSVDREFYEQYF.

The rearrangement joins TRBV5-1 to TRBJ2-3, with TRBD2 matching 8 bases. Germline V gives CDR1 SGHRS, CDR2 YFSETQ. CDR3 length equals 16 residues. The junction had 8 bases not matched to a gene; V was cut back by 5 bases and J by 0 bases. The CDR3 DNA reads as TGCGCCAGCAGTTATAGCGGGGCACCTAGCACAGATACGCAGTATTTT. It specifies CASSYSGAPSTDTQYF.

This clone was observed a single time. CDR3 protein: CASSFGTSGSRDTQYF. The CDR3 bases are TGTGCCAGCAGCTTTGGGACTAGCGGGAGTAGAGATACGCAGTATTTT. The rearrangement uses TRBV5-8 and TRBJ2-3; 14 bases fit TRBD2. CDR1 and CDR2 (germline): SGHTS, YDEGEE. The CDR3 loop spans 16 amino acids. J lost 5 bases, V lost 2 bases, and 4 bases had no gene match.

This clone was recorded only once. V gene TRBV7-6 combines with J gene TRBJ2-3; 7 bases match TRBD2. J was trimmed by 0 bases and V by 3 bases; bases with no gene match: 3. Germline lookup yields CDR1 SGHVS and CDR2 FNYEAQ. This CDR3 comprises 15 residues. The CDR3 DNA sequence: TGTGCCAGCAGCTTGACTAGCAGCAGCACAGATACGCAGTATTTT. It translates to CASSLTSSSTDTQYF.

This chain links TRBV27 with TRBJ2-5; no reliable D call. Trimming left V 0 bases short and J 0 bases short, with 8 bases between. The CDR3 totals 15 residues. Germline V CDR1 and CDR2: MNHEY, SMNVEV (reference sequence). In DNA, the CDR3 is TGTGCCAGCAGTTTATCGATTCTAAACCAAGAGACCCAGTACTTC. Its translation is CASSLSILNQETQYF.

CDR3 DNA: TGTGCCAGAAGCATCGAACTAGCTAGGTACAATGAGCAGTTCTTC. Translation gives CARSIELARYNEQFF. The chain has TRBV5-3 and TRBJ2-1; possible D gene TRBD2, 6 bases. TRBV5-3 is an ORF, with its function uncertain. There are 15 residues in the CDR3. The V gene lost 4 bases and the J gene lost 4 bases, with 15 bases spanning the gap.

CDR3 coding DNA: TGTGCCAGCAGAGGACAGTACTACGAGCAGTACTTC. Residues: CASRGQYYEQYF. The V call is TRBV6-5, the J call TRBJ2-7; tentative D call: TRBD1 (6 bases). Germline CDR1 is MNHEY and CDR2 is SVGAGI. The CDR3 is 12 residues long. Trimming pared 6 bases from V and 3 bases from J, leaving 9 bases between.

This chain uses TRBV7-9 with TRBJ2-5; 12 positions agree with TRBD2. Germline assignment: CDR1 SEHNR and CDR2 FQNEAQ (reference sequence). V shed 5 bases, J shed 4 bases, and the junction held 5 bases outside the gene matches. CDR3 length: 15 amino acids. CDR3 coding DNA: TGTGCCAGCAGCCAGACTAGCGGGAGTCGAGAGACCCAGTACTTC. Protein: CASSQTSGSRETQYF.

The rearrangement joins TRBV7-2 to TRBJ2-1; D not certain. V was shortened by 4 bases and J by 6 bases, with 13 bases between the two germline ends. This CDR3 region has 14 residues. Germline V gene sequence: CDR1 SGHTA, CDR2 FQGNSA. The CDR3 reads CASSYYFGRNEQFF. In nucleotides, the CDR3 is TGTGCCAGCAGCTATTACTTTGGGCGCAATGAGCAGTTCTTC.

The CDR3 bases are TGTGCCTGGAACGGCCAGGGGACAACTAATGAAAAACTGTTTTTT. This codes for CAWNGQGTTNEKLFF. The chain is built from TRBV30 and TRBJ1-4; D is perhaps TRBD1 (6 bases). Germline lookup yields CDR1 GTSNPN and CDR2 SVGIG (reference sequence). V lost 4 bases to trimming and J lost 0 bases, with 12 bases between them. This CDR3 is built from 15 residues. The full variable domain, in which reference TRBV30 and TRBJ1-4 provide the parts outside the CDR3, is SQTIHQWPATLVQPVGSPLSLECTVEGTSNPNLYWYRQAAGRGLQLLFYSVGIGQISSEVPQNLSASRPQDRQFILSSKKLLLSDSGFYLCAWNGQGTTNEKLFFGSGTQLSVL.